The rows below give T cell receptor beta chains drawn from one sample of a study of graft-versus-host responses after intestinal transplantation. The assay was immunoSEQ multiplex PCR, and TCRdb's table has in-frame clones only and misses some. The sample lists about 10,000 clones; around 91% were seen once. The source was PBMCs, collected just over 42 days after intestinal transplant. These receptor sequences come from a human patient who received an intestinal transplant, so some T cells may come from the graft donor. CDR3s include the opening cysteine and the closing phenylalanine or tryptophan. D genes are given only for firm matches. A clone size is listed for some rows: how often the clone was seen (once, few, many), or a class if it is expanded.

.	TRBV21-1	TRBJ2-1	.	TGTGCCAGCAGCACCAAAGGGCTATTCGGACAGGGGCTTCATTCCCCCTACAATGAGCAGTTCTTC	CASSTKGLFGQGLHSPYNEQFF
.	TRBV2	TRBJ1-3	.	TGTGCCAGCGGCAACAGGGCCTTAGGGGGAAACACCATATATTTT	CASGNRALGGNTIYF
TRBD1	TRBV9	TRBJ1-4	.	TGTGCCAGCAGCGTACGGGACAGGGGTGAGAATGAAAAACTGTTTTTT	CASSVRDRGENEKLFF
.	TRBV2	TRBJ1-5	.	TGTGCCAGCAGTGCGGTGGGGGCGAGCAATCAGCCCCAGCATTTT	CASSAVGASNQPQHF
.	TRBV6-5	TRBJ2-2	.	TGTGCCAGCAGTGCCCCCAGGACCAACACCGGGGAGCTGTTTTTT	CASSAPRTNTGELFF
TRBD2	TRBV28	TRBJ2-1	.	TGTGCCAGCAGTCCCACAGGGAGAAGGGCTAGCGGGAGTTTCTTAGGCAATGAGCAGTTCTTC	CASSPTGRRASGSFLGNEQFF
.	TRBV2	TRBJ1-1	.	TGTGCCAGCAGGGGGGGTTCCACAGGACACACTGAAGCTTTCTTT	CASRGGSTGHTEAFF
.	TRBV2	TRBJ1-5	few	TGTGCCAGCATGGGGTTTCGGCAGCCCCAGCATTTT	CASMGFRQPQHF
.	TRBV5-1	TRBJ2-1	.	TGCGCCAGCAGCTTGTCGCCGGGGTTATACAATGAGCAGTTCTTC	CASSLSPGLYNEQFF
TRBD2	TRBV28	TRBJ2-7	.	TGTGCCAGCAGTTTACGGGGACTAGCGGGAGAAGAGAAGACTCACGAGCAGTACTTC	CASSLRGLAGEEKTHEQYF
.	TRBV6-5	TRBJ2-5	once	TGTGCCAGCAGCCAGGACAGCAACCAAGAGACCCAGTACTTC	CASSQDSNQETQYF
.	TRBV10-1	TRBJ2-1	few	TGCGCCAGCAGTTCGGGGGCCCAATACAATGAGCAGTTCTTC	CASSSGAQYNEQFF
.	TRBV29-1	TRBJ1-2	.	TGCAGCGTTGACGATGGCTACACCTTC	CSVDDGYTF
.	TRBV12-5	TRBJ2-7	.	TGTGCTAGTGGTTTGTGGGGGCGCGAGCAGTACTTC	CASGLWGREQYF
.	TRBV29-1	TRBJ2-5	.	TGCAGCGTCAGACCGGGACTTCAGGAAGAGACCCAGTACTTC	CSVRPGLQEETQYF
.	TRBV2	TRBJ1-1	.	TGTGCCAGCAGTGAAGCGCTTCCAGGGGCGGTGGCTGAAGCTTTCTTT	CASSEALPGAVAEAFF
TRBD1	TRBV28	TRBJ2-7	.	TGTGCCAGCAGTTTGGACCGGACAGGGTCTCCCTACGAGCAGTACTTC	CASSLDRTGSPYEQYF